The 21 T cell receptor beta chains below all came from one sample that was sequenced in a study of tumor and adjacent non-tumor tissue in lung cancer. The template was RNA from unsorted bulk tissue. This non-tumor lung sample came from over 3 cm beyond the tumor edge. TCRbeta libraries were built with three rounds of nested PCR, modified from ARM-PCR. TCRdb independently ran MiXCR on the multiplex PCR reads; one entry per CDR3 protein. Of approximately 120,000 distinct CDR3 sequences listed, 62% are singletons. The sample consisted of distant non-tumor lung tissue. These receptors were collected from a man aged 55 to 70 with non-small cell lung cancer.

The gene calls are TRBV5-1 and TRBJ2-1; D is perhaps TRBD2 (6 bases). Trimming took 4 bases from V and 8 from J, leaving 19 bases between them. The germline V gene has CDR1 SGHRS and CDR2 YFSETQ. CDR3 size: 15 residues. The CDR3 DNA reads TGCGCCAGCAGCATGGACGGGAGAGGCTCTGATGAGCAGTTCTTC. It yields the protein CASSMDGRGSDEQFF. The full variable domain, its missing parts supplied by reference TRBV5-1 and TRBJ2-1, is KAGVTQTPRYLIKTRGQQVTLSCSPISGHRSVSWYQQTPGQGLQFLFEYFSETQRNKGNFPGRFSGRQFSNSRSEMNVSTLELGDSALYLCASSMDGRGSDEQFFGPGTRLTVL.

The chain has TRBV12-3 or TRBV12-4 and TRBJ2-5; possible D gene TRBD2, 6 bases. V lost 8 bases and J 4 bases, leaving 20 bases between the germline ends. This CDR3 is built from 15 residues. In DNA form, the CDR3 reads TGTGCCAGCTCGGATAAGGGACTGGCGTTAGAGACCCAGTACTTC. Translated, it gives CASSDKGLALETQYF.

As for this clonotype: This may arise from a read error, as a much more abundant clone is one base away. The chain joins TRBV5-4 to TRBJ1-2, with a possible D match to TRBD1 (5 bases). The germline CDR1 and CDR2 sequences are SGHNT and YYREEE (reference sequence). The CDR3 extends over 15 amino acids. Trimming removed 4 bases from V and 5 bases from J, with 18 bases in between. The CDR3 protein is CASSDGMAGRYGYTF. In nucleotides, the CDR3 is TGTGCCAGCAGCGATGGGATGGCGGGGCGTTATGGCTACACCTTC.

Turning to this clonotype: A much larger clone lies a single base off, so this may be a read error. CDR3 coding DNA: TGTGCCAGCAACCATGGATGGGAGCACTATGGCTACACCTTC. Its protein is CASNHGWEHYGYTF. This chain connects TRBV7-9 to TRBJ1-2; D is undetermined. Trimming stripped 7 bases from V and 3 bases from J, with 15 bases between. The germline gives CDR1 SEHNR, CDR2 FQNEAQ (reference sequence). This CDR3 comprises 14 residues.

Details on this clonotype: Since the CDR3 does not end with the conserved phenylalanine or tryptophan, this likely comes from a read error. The V call is TRBV12-3 or TRBV12-4, the J call TRBJ1-5, with 9 positions matching TRBD1. The CDR3 has 14 amino acids. The CDR3 DNA reads TGTGCTAGCAGACGCGGACAGGGGCATCAGCCCCAGCATTAT. Protein product: CASRRGQGHQPQHY.

Note on this clonotype: A single base separates this from a much larger clone, so it may be a read error. V and J are TRBV20-1 and TRBJ2-1; D gene uncertain. Trimming removed 3 bases at V and 6 bases at J, with 18 bases between. Germline V CDR1 and CDR2: DFQATT, SNEGSKA (reference sequence). The CDR3 loop spans 15 amino acids. CDR3 sequence reads: CSASEFGISANEQFF. The CDR3 DNA follows: TGCAGTGCTAGTGAATTCGGAATTAGTGCCAATGAGCAGTTCTTC.

The CDR3 DNA reads TGTGCCAGCCGACAGGGGATCGGTGAGCAGTTCTTC. This gives the protein CASRQGIGEQFF. The chain has TRBV11-2 and TRBJ2-1; 8 bases match TRBD1. With 8 bases clipped from V and 9 bases from J, the junction kept 6 bases outside the gene matches. The CDR3 is made up of 12 amino acids. The germline V gene encodes CDR1 SGHAT and CDR2 FQNNGV.

Points on this clonotype: Possible read error: a much larger clone is one base away. The chain links TRBV14 to TRBJ1-1; D is unresolved. In germline, CDR1 is SGHDN, CDR2 FVKESK. The CDR3 totals 12 residues. V lost 7 bases and J lost 3, with 9 bases in between. The CDR3 sequence: CASNKPDTEAFF. CDR3 nucleotides: TGTGCCAGCAACAAGCCAGACACTGAAGCTTTCTTT.

This chain links TRBV30 with TRBJ2-2; 11 nucleotides line up with TRBD2. Germline V gene sequence: CDR1 GTSNPN, CDR2 SVGIG (reference sequence). The CDR3 consists of 16 residues. Germline trimming cut 2 bases from V and 6 bases from J; bases unmatched to any gene: 8. The CDR3 reads CAWSRTSGRGAGELFF. CDR3 sequence (DNA): TGTGCCTGGAGTAGGACTAGCGGGCGCGGCGCCGGGGAGCTGTTTTTT.

The sample holds a few counts of this clonotype. Mismatch with germline at one junction end may stem from a read error. This chain connects TRBV20-1 to TRBJ1-5; TRBD1 might be the D (5 bases). The CDR3 has 15 amino acids. CDR1 DFQATT and CDR2 SNEGSKA come from the germline V gene (reference sequence). CDR3 nucleotides: TGCAGTGTTAGAGGGTCGAGGGGAAGCAATCAGCCCCAGCATTTT. As protein: CSVRGSRGSNQPQHF.

With respect to this clonotype: Since the CDR3 does not end with the conserved phenylalanine or tryptophan, this likely comes from a read error. The gene calls are TRBV11-2 and TRBJ2-1; D not resolved. This CDR3 comprises 15 residues. The ends were cut back, 8 bases at V and 5 bases at J, with 19 bases in the middle. From germline, CDR1 is SGHAT and CDR2 FQNNGV. CDR3 amino acids: CASGPRFGANNEQFL. CDR3 DNA: TGTGCCAGCGGCCCCCGATTTGGAGCGAACAATGAGCAGTTCCTC.

Concerning this clonotype itself: Its ends do not fully match the called genes, so a read error is possible. The J gene is TRBJ1-1, the V gene TRBV4-2, with D unclear. Germline lookup yields CDR1 LGHNA and CDR2 YNFKEQ. This CDR3 spans 17 amino acids. In DNA form, the CDR3 reads TGTGCCAGTAGCCAAGATCGCATCAGAGGGAAGATCACTGGAGCTTTCTTT. Its translation: CASSQDRIRGKITGAFF.

This clonotype was observed a few times. Given a much more abundant clone one base away, this may be a read error. This chain connects TRBV5-1 to TRBJ2-1; TRBD1 matches 10 bases. The CDR3 spans 14 residues. Germline V lookup: CDR1 SGHRS, CDR2 YFSETQ. V gave up 5 bases and J gave up 8 bases; unmatched junction bases: 7. The CDR3 spells CASRGTGVFDEQFF. The CDR3, as DNA: TGCGCCAGCAGGGGGACAGGGGTATTCGATGAGCAGTTCTTC.

The chain employs TRBV4-2 and TRBJ1-3; D ambiguous. The CDR3 extends over 14 amino acids. Trimming took off 1 base at V and 3 bases at J, with 7 bases between the two ends. Germline V gene sequence: CDR1 LGHNA, CDR2 YNFKEQ. The CDR3: CASSQVGFGNTIYF. The DNA for the CDR3 is TGTGCCAGCAGCCAAGTGGGATTTGGAAACACCATATATTTT.

For this clonotype: This may arise from a read error, as a much more abundant clone is one base away. V and J are TRBV6-6 and TRBJ2-3, with 8 positions matching TRBD2. The V gene's germline CDR1 is MNHNY and CDR2 SVGAGI (reference sequence). The CDR3 extends over 14 amino acids. The CDR3 protein is CASRSRGGQDTHYF. The CDR3 nucleotides are TGTGCCAGCAGAAGCCGGGGGGGCCAAGATACGCACTATTTT.

This clonotype was recorded once. The gene calls are TRBV20-1 and TRBJ2-1; the D gene is possibly TRBD2 (5 bases). V lost 3 bases to trimming and J lost 1 base, with 19 bases between them. CDR3 length equals 17 residues. Germline CDR1 and CDR2: DFQATT and SNEGSKA (reference sequence). In DNA form, the CDR3 reads TGCAGTGCTAGTGATGGCAGCGGATCTGGGTCCTACAATGAGCAGTTCTTC. Protein sequence: CSASDGSGSGSYNEQFF.

With regard to this clonotype: A much larger clonotype is one base distant, so this may be a read error. The V and J genes are TRBV20-1 and TRBJ2-3, with TRBD2 matching 11 bases. The CDR3 sequence is 13 residues long. Germline V gene data show CDR1 as DFQATT and CDR2 as SNEGSKA (reference sequence). As DNA, the CDR3 is TGCAGTGCACCGGGACTAGCGGCAGATAAGCAGTATTTT. Residues: CSAPGLAADKQYF.

V is TRBV13 and J is TRBJ2-7; weak D call: TRBD1 (5 bases). Germline V lookup: CDR1 PRHDT, CDR2 FYEKMQ (reference sequence). This CDR3 contains 15 residues. The V gene lost 1 base and the J gene lost 0 bases, with 10 bases spanning the gap. This chain's CDR3 is CASSLEHRSSYEQYF. CDR3 nucleotides: TGTGCCAGCAGCTTAGAGCACAGGAGCTCCTACGAGCAGTACTTC.

The J gene is TRBJ1-3, the V gene TRBV20-1, with D hard to call. With 0 bases removed from V and 2 bases from J, the gap between germline ends came to 11 bases. The CDR3 covers 15 residues. Germline V lookup: CDR1 DFQATT, CDR2 SNEGSKA (reference sequence). In DNA, the CDR3 is TGCAGTGCTAGAGATCGCACCGGCCCTGGAAACACCATATATTTT. Translation gives CSARDRTGPGNTIYF.

This chain joins TRBV6-5 and TRBJ1-1; D remains unclear. CDR1 and CDR2 from the germline V gene are MNHEY and SVGAGI. This CDR3 has 14 amino acids. CDR3 in amino acids: CASNLGAWNTEAFF. The DNA for the CDR3 is TGTGCATCTAATTTGGGCGCATGGAACACTGAAGCTTTCTTT.

Note on this clonotype: One end of the junction fails to match germline, which may point to a read error. The V and J genes are TRBV6-1 and TRBJ2-1; D possibly corresponds to TRBD2 (7 bases). This CDR3 spans 13 amino acids. Germline V gene data show CDR1 as MNHNS and CDR2 as SASEGT. CDR3 DNA sequence: TGTCCCAGGAGGGGGGGGGTATACAATGAGCAGTTCTTC. This sequence encodes CPRRGGVYNEQFF.